The 10 T cell receptor beta chains in this list originate from one sample, sequenced in a study of tumor and adjacent non-tumor tissue in lung cancer. A modified ARM-PCR protocol with three rounds of nested PCR amplified TCRbeta. In TCRdb, the multiplex PCR reads were re-called with MiXCR into one record per CDR3 protein. The sample has about 93,000 distinct CDR3 sequences, less than 75% seen once; the top ten hold around 17%. RNA was extracted from bulk tissue without any cell sorting. Sequencing was performed on lung tumor tissue. These receptors were collected from a man aged 55 to 70 with non-small cell lung cancer.

This clonotype was counted many times. The rearrangement uses TRBV28 and TRBJ1-1; perhaps TRBD1 as D (6 bases). From germline, CDR1 is MDHEN and CDR2 SYDVKM. The CDR3 sequence is 13 residues long. Trimming left V 7 bases short and J 4 bases short, with 13 bases between. CDR3 sequence (DNA): TGTGCCAGCAAGGAGGGGGTGGTCACTGAAGCTTTCTTT. Its translation is CASKEGVVTEAFF.

Only one count was recorded for this clonotype. The chain has TRBV7-3 and TRBJ2-1, with 16 nucleotides matching TRBD2. The CDR3 totals 19 residues. CDR1 and CDR2 from the germline V gene are SGHTA and FQGTGA. J gave up 11 bases and V 2 bases, and 15 bases lay outside the gene matches. The DNA of the CDR3 is TGTGCCAGCAGCTTAGTTGGGACTAGCGGGAGGGCTCTGACCCCTCAGCAGTTCTTC. Protein sequence: CASSLVGTSGRALTPQQFF.

Note on this clonotype: Its ends do not fully match the called genes, so a read error is possible. The chain employs TRBV5-1 and TRBJ2-2, with TRBD2 as a possible D gene (6 bases). The CDR3 totals 12 residues. Germline CDR1 reads SGHRS; CDR2 reads YFSETQ. CDR3 region: CASSLEGGELLF. The CDR3 bases are TGCGCCAGCAGCTTGGAGGGCGGGGAGCTGCTTTTT.

The table lists this clonotype with many counts. The chain carries TRBV6-5 and TRBJ2-7, with D unclear. From germline, CDR1 is MNHEY and CDR2 SVGAGI. V shed 10 bases and J shed 0 bases, with 13 bases lying between them. The CDR3 is 13 residues long. The CDR3 DNA reads TGTGCCACACGAGTTGGAAGCTCCTACGAGCAGTACTTC. Protein sequence: CATRVGSSYEQYF.

This clonotype was seen once. The chain is built from TRBV4-2 and TRBJ1-6; possibly TRBD1 for D (5 bases). Per the germline V gene, CDR1 is LGHNA and CDR2 is YNFKEQ. The length of the CDR3 is 16 residues. The CDR3 here is CVRSPPGTKVVSPLHF. The DNA of the CDR3 is TGTGTCAGGAGCCCTCCTGGGACCAAAGTAGTCTCACCCCTCCACTTT.

As for this clonotype: The CDR3 carries no conserved terminal phenylalanine or tryptophan, so it likely arises from a read error. For the CDR3, the DNA is TGTGCCAGAGGCTTAGACGGCTGCCGCAGGGGACGAACAGAGACCCAGTACTCC. It encodes CARGLDGCRRGRTETQYS. The V gene is TRBV11-3, the J gene TRBJ2-5; tentatively, D is TRBD1 (6 bases). Trimming took 9 bases from V and 4 from J, leaving 30 bases between them. This CDR3 is 18 amino acids long. The V gene's germline CDR1 is SGHNT and CDR2 YENEEA.

This clonotype was counted ten times or more. This chain connects TRBV20-1 to TRBJ1-6; D is possibly TRBD1 (5 bases). The V gene lost 2 bases and the J gene lost 14 bases, with 19 bases spanning the gap. Germline CDR1 reads DFQATT; CDR2 reads SNEGSKA (reference sequence). The CDR3 covers 14 residues. The CDR3 region has the DNA TGCAGTGCTAGACTCCCAGGGCCGACCGTCGCCCTCCACTTT. It yields the protein CSARLPGPTVALHF.

A note on this clonotype: Mismatch with germline at one junction end may stem from a read error. The J gene is TRBJ1-2, the V gene TRBV12-3 or TRBV12-4, with a weak D call TRBD1 (5 bases). There are 14 residues in the CDR3. CDR3 residues: CASNWDGRIYGYTF. For the CDR3, the DNA is TGCGCCAGCAATTGGGACGGAAGGATCTATGGCTACACCTTC.

Concerning this clonotype itself: Germline is not matched at one junction end, which may reflect a read error. The chain joins TRBV13 to TRBJ2-5; maybe TRBD2 (6 bases). Germline V gene data show CDR1 as PRHDT and CDR2 as FYEKMQ (reference sequence). The length of the CDR3 is 15 residues. The CDR3 DNA sequence: TGTGCCGGCAGCTTAATGTTAGCGGAAGTGGAGACCCAGTACTTC. Translating gives CAGSLMLAEVETQYF.

In this sample, this clonotype turned up a few times. This could be a read error, since a much larger clone is one nucleotide away. This chain connects TRBV12-3 or TRBV12-4 to TRBJ2-2; possible D gene TRBD1, 5 bases. With 4 bases removed from V and 6 bases from J, the gap between germline ends came to 12 bases. The CDR3 extends over 14 amino acids. The CDR3, as DNA: TGTGCCAGCAGTTGGACCAGGGTCCCCGGGGAGCTGTTTTTT. Its protein is CASSWTRVPGELFF.